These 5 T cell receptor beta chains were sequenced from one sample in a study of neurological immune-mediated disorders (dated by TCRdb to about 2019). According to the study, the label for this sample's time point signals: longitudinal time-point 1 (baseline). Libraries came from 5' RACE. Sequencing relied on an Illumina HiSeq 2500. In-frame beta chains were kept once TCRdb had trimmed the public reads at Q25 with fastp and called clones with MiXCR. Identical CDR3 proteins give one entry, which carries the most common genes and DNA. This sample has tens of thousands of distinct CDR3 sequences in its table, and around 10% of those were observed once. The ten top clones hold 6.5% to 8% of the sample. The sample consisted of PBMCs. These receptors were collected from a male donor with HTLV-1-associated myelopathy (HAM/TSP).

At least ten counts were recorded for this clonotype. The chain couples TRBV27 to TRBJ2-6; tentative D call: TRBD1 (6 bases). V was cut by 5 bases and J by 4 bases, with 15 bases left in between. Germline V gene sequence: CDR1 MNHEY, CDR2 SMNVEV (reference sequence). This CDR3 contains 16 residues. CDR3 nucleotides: TGTGCCAGCAGTGCACATACAGGGTGGGGGGCCAACGTCCTGACTTTC. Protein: CASSAHTGWGANVLTF.

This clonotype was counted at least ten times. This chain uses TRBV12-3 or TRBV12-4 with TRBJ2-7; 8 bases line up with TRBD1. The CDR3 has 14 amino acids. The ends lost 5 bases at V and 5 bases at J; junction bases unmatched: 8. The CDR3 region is CASSPGQGADEQYF. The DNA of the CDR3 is TGTGCCAGCAGTCCCGGACAGGGAGCCGACGAGCAGTACTTC.

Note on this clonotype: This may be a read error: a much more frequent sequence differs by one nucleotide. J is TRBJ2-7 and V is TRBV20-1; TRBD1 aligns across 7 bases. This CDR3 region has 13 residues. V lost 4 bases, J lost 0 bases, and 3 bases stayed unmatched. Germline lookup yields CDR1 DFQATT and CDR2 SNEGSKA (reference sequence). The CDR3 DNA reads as TGCAGTGCTACACAGGGGCACTCCTACGAGCAGTACTTC. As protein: CSATQGHSYEQYF.

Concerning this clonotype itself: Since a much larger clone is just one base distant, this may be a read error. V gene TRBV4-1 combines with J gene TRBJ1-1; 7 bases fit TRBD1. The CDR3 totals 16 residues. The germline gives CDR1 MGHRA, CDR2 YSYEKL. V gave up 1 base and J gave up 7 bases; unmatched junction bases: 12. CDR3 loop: CASSQGRGGYDIEAFF. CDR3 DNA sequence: TGCGCCAGCAGCCAAGGACGAGGGGGCTATGACATTGAAGCTTTCTTT.

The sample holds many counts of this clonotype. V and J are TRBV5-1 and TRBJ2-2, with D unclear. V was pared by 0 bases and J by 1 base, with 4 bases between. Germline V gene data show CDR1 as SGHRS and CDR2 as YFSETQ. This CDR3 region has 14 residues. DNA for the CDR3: TGCGCCAGCAGCTTGGTGCAGAACACCGGGGAGCTGTTTTTT. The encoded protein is CASSLVQNTGELFF.